The 13 T cell receptor beta chains given below trace back to one sample, sequenced in a study of OX40 agonist ivuxolimab in advanced cancers. Only in-frame clones appear in the TCRdb table, and some are missing; sequencing was by immunoSEQ multiplex PCR. The data contain tens of thousands of clones, roughly nine tenths of them singletons. Sequencing used CD4+ or CD8+ T cells sorted from blood, obtained in a trial of the OX40 agonist ivuxolimab. These receptor sequences come from an adult with an advanced solid tumor such as melanoma, head and neck, liver or kidney cancer.

This chain uses TRBV6-6 with TRBJ2-3, with 8 bases that match TRBD2. The trim removed 8 bases at V and 5 bases at J, leaving 12 bases unmatched. The CDR3 has 15 residues. Germline CDR1 and CDR2: MNHNY and SVGAGI (reference sequence). CDR3 DNA: TGTGCCAGCTGGTACGGGGGGGCTTATGTAGATACGCAGTATTTT. Its protein product is CASWYGGAYVDTQYF.

The J gene is TRBJ1-1, the V gene TRBV6-1; D gene unclear. Trimming took off 0 bases at V and 0 bases at J, with 8 bases between the two ends. In germline, CDR1 is MNHNS, CDR2 SASEGT. CDR3 size: 15 residues. CDR3 amino acids: CASSEARRMNTEAFF. In nucleotides, the CDR3 is TGTGCCAGCAGTGAAGCGCGGAGGATGAACACTGAAGCTTTCTTT.

J is TRBJ1-5 and V is TRBV25-1; D might be TRBD1 (5 bases). The germline gives CDR1 MGHDK, CDR2 SYGVNS. The CDR3 consists of 16 residues. V dropped 2 bases and J dropped 1 base, with 12 bases sitting between them. The DNA for the CDR3 is TGTGCCAGCAGTGAAGGGAGGGGTGCGAGCAATCAGCCCCAGCATTTT. Amino acid sequence: CASSEGRGASNQPQHF.

V usage is TRBV11-2 and J usage is TRBJ2-5, with a possible D match to TRBD2 (5 bases). Trimming removed 5 bases at V and 10 bases at J, with 17 bases between. Germline V gene lookup returns CDR1 SGHAT and CDR2 FQNNGV. CDR3 length: 13 residues. CDR3: CASSPHFGRDQYF. The CDR3, as DNA: TGTGCCAGCAGCCCCCACTTCGGCCGGGACCAGTACTTC.

V usage is TRBV2 and J usage is TRBJ1-2; a possible D gene is TRBD1 (5 bases). Trimming left V 2 bases short and J 6 bases short, with 19 bases between. CDR1 and CDR2 from the germline V gene are SNHLY and FYNNEI. This CDR3 is 16 amino acids long. The CDR3 DNA reads TGTGCCAGCAGTGAAAATCCAGGGTGGAACAAGGATGGCTACACCTTC. It specifies CASSENPGWNKDGYTF.

The chain combines TRBV15 with TRBJ2-2; 8 nucleotides agree with TRBD1. The junction had 7 bases not matched to a gene; V was cut back by 1 base and J by 9 bases. Per germline, CDR1 LNHNV and CDR2 YYDKDF (reference sequence). The CDR3 is 15 amino acids. Here the CDR3 reads CATSRADRVWRELFF. The CDR3 DNA sequence: TGTGCCACCAGCAGAGCGGACAGGGTGTGGCGGGAGCTGTTTTTT.

The chain is built from TRBV5-6 and TRBJ2-7; D possibly uses TRBD1 or TRBD2 (5 bases each). The V end was cut by 4 bases, the J end by 3 bases, with 11 bases between. The germline V gene encodes CDR1 SGHDT and CDR2 YYEEEE. CDR3 size: 13 residues. The CDR3 DNA is TGTGCCAGCAGCCGGGACCGCGGCTACGAGCAGTACTTC. Translated: CASSRDRGYEQYF.

The chain is built from TRBV29-1 and TRBJ2-1; no clear D. Germline V CDR1 and CDR2: SQVTM, ANQGSEA. The CDR3 loop spans 13 amino acids. V was pared by 4 bases and J by 7 bases, with 14 bases between. The DNA for the CDR3 is TGCAGCGTTGTCCCACACCCGAGGAATGAGCAGTTCTTC. It yields the protein CSVVPHPRNEQFF.

This clone was picked up one time. CDR3 loop: CASSFENYGYTF. CDR3 coding DNA: TGTGCCAGCAGCTTCGAAAACTATGGCTACACCTTC. This chain connects TRBV7-6 to TRBJ1-2; D is ambiguous. Germline V gene sequence: CDR1 SGHVS, CDR2 FNYEAQ. CDR3 length equals 12 residues. V was shortened by 3 bases and J by 2 bases, with 4 bases between the two germline ends.

This chain links TRBV11-2 with TRBJ2-3; 7 bases agree with TRBD2. This CDR3 region has 20 residues. J was trimmed by 4 bases and V by 0 bases; bases with no gene match: 19. Looked up from germline, CDR1 is SGHAT and CDR2 is FQNNGV. As DNA, the CDR3 is TGTGCCAGCAGCTTAGAGGTTCCTGCGGGAGAGTGGGGGTGGCCAGATACGCAGTATTTT. Its protein is CASSLEVPAGEWGWPDTQYF. The whole variable domain, remainder taken from reference TRBV11-2 and TRBJ2-3, is EAGVAQSPRYKIIEKRQSVAFWCNPISGHATLYWYQQILGQGPKLLIQFQNNGVVDDSQLPKDRFSAERLKGVDSTLKIQPAKLEDSAVYLCASSLEVPAGEWGWPDTQYFGPGTRLTVL.

The rearrangement uses TRBV9 and TRBJ1-6; D gene unclear. Trimming stripped 0 bases from V and 8 bases from J, with 9 bases between. Germline CDR1 and CDR2: SGDLS and YYNGEE. The CDR3 runs 14 residues. DNA for the CDR3: TGTGCCAGCAGCGTAGGTGGGTCGGATTCACCCCTCCACTTT. The encoded protein is CASSVGGSDSPLHF.

The chain recombines TRBV27 with TRBJ2-1, with 11 bases lining up with TRBD1. The CDR3 spans 16 residues. Trimming took 3 bases from V and 10 from J; bases not matched to a gene: 11. Germline values: CDR1 MNHEY, CDR2 SMNVEV (reference sequence). The CDR3 is CASSFWGGQGEREQFF. CDR3 bases: TGTGCCAGCAGTTTTTGGGGGGGACAGGGGGAAAGGGAGCAGTTCTTC.

The rearrangement links TRBV7-9 to TRBJ2-3; 10 bases match TRBD2. Per the germline V gene, CDR1 is SEHNR and CDR2 is FQNEAQ (reference sequence). V was clipped by 7 bases and J by 0 bases; unmatched bases: 13. The CDR3 is 18 residues long. CDR3 residues: CASTGGLAGDPSTDTQYF. The CDR3 DNA sequence: TGTGCCAGCACCGGGGGGCTAGCGGGGGACCCTAGCACAGATACGCAGTATTTT.